The present TCR beta chain was sequenced within a study of CD8+ T cells in alopecia areata. In its sample, this clone was seen a few times. Germline lookup yields CDR1 SEHNR and CDR2 FQNEAQ (reference sequence). Trimming removed 5 bases from V and 5 bases from J, with 18 bases in between. The CDR3 covers 15 residues. cDNA reverse transcribed from extracted RNA served as the sequencing template. Clones were read by immunoSEQ multiplex PCR, and TCRdb kept only the in-frame ones, dropping some. The data contain approximately 150,000 clones, about 70% of them seen just once; the ten biggest clones take up about an eighth.

The rearrangement joins TRBV7-9 to TRBJ2-5; either TRBD1 or TRBD2 may supply D (7 bases each). Here the sequenced sample was CD8+ T cells sorted from blood, taken at week 0. The receptor was isolated from a human donor with alopecia areata. The CDR3 coding sequence is TGTGCCAGCAGCCCCCCAGGGGGGGGAGTGGAGACCCAGTACTTC. Residues: CASSPPGGGVETQYF.